The 22 T cell receptor beta chains below come from one sample, sequenced in a study of cytomegalovirus exposure and HLA in healthy donors. PCR involved 60 Vbeta and 13 Jbeta primers. Measured with immunoSEQ multiplex PCR; TCRdb has only the in-frame clones, and not every one. This sample has under 200,000 clones, with about 70% found just once. Sequenced input: PBMCs. These receptors were collected from a woman in her twenties or thirties in good health and CMV-seronegative.

V usage is TRBV7-2 and J usage is TRBJ2-3; D unresolved. Germline V gene data show CDR1 as SGHTA and CDR2 as FQGNSA. The CDR3 is 12 amino acids. Trimming left V 2 bases short and J 14 bases short, with 14 bases between. CDR3 sequence: CASSLNTVRRYF. In DNA, the CDR3 is TGTGCCAGCAGCTTAAATACGGTGAGGCGGTATTTT.

The rearrangement links TRBV7-2 to TRBJ2-5; D remains unclear. The J call may be mistaken, given a closer DNA end match to TRBJ2-7. The CDR3 spans 14 residues. Germline assignment: CDR1 SGHTA and CDR2 FQGNSA. The DNA of the CDR3 is TGTGCCAGCAGCTTAGAGGCAGACTCCTACGAGCAGTACTTC. Protein product: CASSLEADSYEQYF.

The chain couples TRBV7-2 to TRBJ2-1; 9 bases line up with TRBD2. The germline V gene has CDR1 SGHTA and CDR2 FQGNSA. Unmatched junction bases numbered 10, after V lost 1 base and J lost 6 bases. This CDR3 comprises 17 residues. The CDR3 DNA sequence: TGTGCCAGCAGCTTAGAGAGGGTGCGGGGGGGCCCCAATGAGCAGTTCTTC. Translation gives CASSLERVRGGPNEQFF.

This chain uses TRBV5-8 with TRBJ1-2; weak D call: TRBD1 (5 bases). The CDR3 covers 15 residues. Trimming took off 2 bases at V and 5 bases at J, with 16 bases between the two ends. Per germline, CDR1 SGHTS and CDR2 YDEGEE. In DNA, the CDR3 is TGTGCCAGCAGCTTCCGCCAGGGAACAGGTTATGGCTACACCTTC. Protein product: CASSFRQGTGYGYTF.

The CDR3 DNA reads TGTGCCAGCAGCCCGATGATAGCGGGAGGCAACGCAGATACGCAGTATTTT. This translates into CASSPMIAGGNADTQYF. The V call is TRBV5-4, the J call TRBJ2-3, with TRBD2 matching 10 bases. The CDR3 is 17 residues long. J was trimmed by 4 bases and V by 4 bases; bases with no gene match: 12. The germline CDR1 and CDR2 sequences are SGHNT and YYREEE (reference sequence).

The genes are TRBV7-3 and TRBJ2-1; 10 bases map to TRBD1. The CDR3 has 15 residues. V lost 4 bases, J lost 4 bases, and 4 bases stayed unmatched. Germline V lookup: CDR1 SGHTA, CDR2 FQGTGA. In nucleotides, the CDR3 is TGTGCCAGCAGCTCTGGGACAGGGGTATACAATGAGCAGTTCTTC. This gives the protein CASSSGTGVYNEQFF.

The chain joins TRBV5-6 to TRBJ1-2, with D perhaps matching TRBD1 (6 bases). Germline lookup yields CDR1 SGHDT and CDR2 YYEEEE. The V end lost 0 bases, the J end lost 7 bases, and 13 bases lay between the germline ends. The CDR3 consists of 14 residues. The CDR3 protein is CASSLDRVNRGYTF. DNA of the CDR3: TGTGCCAGCAGCTTGGACAGGGTTAATCGTGGCTACACCTTC.

This clone was seen many times. This rearrangement joins TRBV6-5 to TRBJ1-2; 12 positions agree with TRBD1. Germline V gene sequence: CDR1 MNHEY, CDR2 SVGAGI. The ends lost 7 bases at V and 7 bases at J; junction bases unmatched: 7. This CDR3 spans 14 amino acids. CDR3 in DNA: TGTGCCAGCAACAAGGGGGGACAGGGGGCTGGCTACACCTTC. Residues: CASNKGGQGAGYTF.

This chain links TRBV19 with TRBJ2-7, with 9 bases lining up with TRBD1. CDR1 is LNHDA, CDR2 SQIVND, per germline (reference sequence). The CDR3 is 14 residues long. The V segment lost 3 bases and the J segment 6 bases; nucleotides outside the gene matches: 6. CDR3 DNA: TGTGCCAGTAGTATTGGGGACAGGGTGGCCGAGCAGTACTTC. It is translated as CASSIGDRVAEQYF.

CDR3 DNA: TGCGCCAGCAGCTTAGCAGGCACTAATGAAAAACTGTTTTTT. It translates to CASSLAGTNEKLFF. This chain links TRBV5-1 with TRBJ1-4; D is ambiguous. Trimming left V 2 bases short and J 2 bases short, with 7 bases between. Per the germline V gene, CDR1 is SGHRS and CDR2 is YFSETQ. CDR3 size: 14 residues. Combining the CDR3 with reference TRBV5-1 and TRBJ1-4 gives the whole variable domain KAGVTQTPRYLIKTRGQQVTLSCSPISGHRSVSWYQQTPGQGLQFLFEYFSETQRNKGNFPGRFSGRQFSNSRSEMNVSTLELGDSALYLCASSLAGTNEKLFFGSGTQLSVL.

The J gene is TRBJ2-7, the V gene TRBV13, with TRBD1 matching over 8 bases. This CDR3 spans 16 amino acids. Germline CDR1 is PRHDT and CDR2 is FYEKMQ (reference sequence). Trimming removed 5 bases from V and 2 bases from J; junction bases left unmatched: 11. CDR3 nucleotide sequence: TGTGCCAGCAGCGAAACAGGGGGTAGAACCACCTACGAGCAGTACTTC. Protein sequence: CASSETGGRTTYEQYF.

This chain uses TRBV18 with TRBJ2-1, with TRBD1 identical over 9 bases. V shed 2 bases, J shed 4 bases, and the junction held 6 bases outside the gene matches. The CDR3 has 16 residues. Germline CDR1 KGHSH, CDR2 LQKENI. CDR3 coding DNA: TGTGCCAGCTCACCAGGCTGGACAGGGGAATACAATGAGCAGTTCTTC. This sequence encodes CASSPGWTGEYNEQFF.

This chain uses TRBV4-1 with TRBJ1-2; 9 bases map to TRBD1. The CDR3 is made up of 19 amino acids. Per the germline V gene, CDR1 is MGHRA and CDR2 is YSYEKL. V lost 3 bases, J lost 8 bases, and 22 bases stayed unmatched. The CDR3 protein is CASSQEGAGTGILARGYTF. CDR3 bases: TGCGCCAGCAGCCAGGAGGGGGCCGGGACAGGGATTTTAGCGAGGGGCTACACCTTC.

The chain is built from TRBV7-6 and TRBJ2-7; the D is unclear. The germline gives CDR1 SGHVS, CDR2 FNYEAQ. CDR3 length: 12 residues. The ends were cut back, 2 bases at V and 7 bases at J, with 9 bases in the middle. For the CDR3, the DNA is TGTGCCAGCAGCTTACACGGTCGGGAGCAGTACTTC. Amino acids: CASSLHGREQYF.

The V gene is TRBV12-5, the J gene TRBJ1-1, with D possibly being TRBD1 (6 bases). Germline CDR1 and CDR2: LGHNT and FRNRAP. V dropped 5 bases and J dropped 8 bases, with 18 bases sitting between them. This CDR3 has 14 amino acids. CDR3 in amino acids: CASGKRDNRTEAFF. The CDR3 nucleotides are TGTGCTAGTGGTAAAAGGGACAACCGCACGGAAGCTTTCTTT. Together with reference TRBV12-5 and TRBJ1-1, the CDR3 gives the full variable domain: DARVTQTPRHKVTEMGQEVTMRCQPILGHNTVFWYRQTMMQGLELLAYFRNRAPLDDSGMPKDRFSAEMPDATLATLKIQPSEPRDSAVYFCASGKRDNRTEAFFGQGTRLTVV.

This clone has just a few counts. V gene TRBV10-2 combines with J gene TRBJ1-5; tentative D call: TRBD1 (6 bases). The CDR3 contains 15 residues. V was clipped by 4 bases and J by 6 bases, with 16 bases between them. Germline CDR1 WSHSY, CDR2 SAAADI. The CDR3 here is CASSGTRGASQPQHF. CDR3 sequence (DNA): TGCGCCAGCAGTGGAACACGGGGGGCTAGTCAGCCCCAGCATTTT.

V gene TRBV7-9 combines with J gene TRBJ2-7; 7 nucleotides line up with TRBD1. V was clipped by 5 bases and J by 6 bases; unmatched bases: 10. The CDR3 is 14 amino acids. Germline CDR1 and CDR2: SEHNR and FQNEAQ (reference sequence). The CDR3 protein is CASSTGQNRLEQYF. The DNA of the CDR3 is TGTGCCAGCAGCACGGGACAGAACCGACTCGAGCAGTACTTC. Supplemented by reference TRBV7-9 and TRBJ2-7, the full variable domain reads DTGVSQNPRHKITKRGQNVTFRCDPISEHNRLYWYRQTLGQGPEFLTYFQNEAQLEKSRLLSDRFSAERPKGSFSTLEIQRTEQGDSAMYLCASSTGQNRLEQYFGPGTRLTVT.

The chain combines TRBV6-1 with TRBJ1-2; TRBD1 is a possible D gene (5 bases). CDR3 length: 16 amino acids. The germline V gene has CDR1 MNHNS and CDR2 SASEGT. V was clipped by 0 bases and J by 0 bases, with 11 bases between them. This CDR3 reads CASSEALGQANYGYTF. The CDR3 bases are TGTGCCAGCAGTGAAGCTTTGGGGCAGGCTAACTATGGCTACACCTTC.

This clone was detected once. The chain combines TRBV7-9 with TRBJ1-1, with unresolved D. Trimming shortened V by 3 bases and J by 3 bases, and 8 bases separated the two germline ends. The germline CDR1 and CDR2 sequences are SEHNR and FQNEAQ (reference sequence). CDR3 length equals 13 residues. The CDR3 spells CASSFTTDTEAFF. DNA of the CDR3: TGTGCCAGCAGCTTTACAACAGACACTGAAGCTTTCTTT.

The rearrangement joins TRBV18 to TRBJ2-2, with D maybe TRBD1 (5 bases). The V and J ends lost 3 bases and 4 bases respectively, with 12 bases between them. The CDR3 consists of 15 residues. The germline gives CDR1 KGHSH, CDR2 LQKENI. CDR3 region: CASSPKAQGTGELFF. The CDR3 DNA reads TGTGCCAGCTCACCTAAGGCTCAGGGCACCGGGGAGCTGTTTTTT.

The chain has TRBV10-3 and TRBJ2-1, with TRBD2 as a possible D gene (6 bases). CDR3 length equals 12 residues. The germline V gene encodes CDR1 ENHRY and CDR2 SYGVKD. Trimming cost V 10 bases and J 4 bases, with 11 bases left between them. CDR3 bases: TGTGCCACAAGACTAGATTACAATGAGCAGTTCTTC. Translation: CATRLDYNEQFF.

The rearrangement joins TRBV2 to TRBJ2-7; 9 nucleotides agree with TRBD2. The CDR3 spans 15 residues. The germline gives CDR1 SNHLY, CDR2 FYNNEI. Trimming removed 5 bases from V and 2 bases from J; junction bases left unmatched: 7. The CDR3 spells CASSLSAGGAYEQYF. For the CDR3, the DNA is TGTGCCAGCAGTCTTTCGGCGGGAGGGGCCTACGAGCAGTACTTC.